This T cell receptor beta chain derives from a study of blood T cell repertoires in COVID-19. The wider study: Sites in the United States, Italy and Spain provided acute and convalescent COVID-19 samples. The cDNA or gDNA used as material had been derived from T cells, B-cell-depleted T cells, or PBMCs.

The repertoire was sequenced with immunoSEQ multiplex PCR; TCRdb's copy has only in-frame clones and lacks some. Here the sample spans about 82,000 clones, approximately 80% being singletons. The trim removed 4 bases at V and 0 bases at J, leaving 9 bases unmatched. The CDR3 extends over 17 amino acids. CDR1 is MNHNS, CDR2 SASEGT, per germline. This chain links TRBV6-1 with TRBJ1-1, with 9 positions matching TRBD1. The TCR comes from a man older than 75 with active or convalescent COVID-19. The sample was peripheral blood. CDR3 nucleotides: TGTGCCAGCAGTGGGATGTGGACAGGGGAATTGAACACTGAAGCTTTCTTT. Protein: CASSGMWTGELNTEAFF.